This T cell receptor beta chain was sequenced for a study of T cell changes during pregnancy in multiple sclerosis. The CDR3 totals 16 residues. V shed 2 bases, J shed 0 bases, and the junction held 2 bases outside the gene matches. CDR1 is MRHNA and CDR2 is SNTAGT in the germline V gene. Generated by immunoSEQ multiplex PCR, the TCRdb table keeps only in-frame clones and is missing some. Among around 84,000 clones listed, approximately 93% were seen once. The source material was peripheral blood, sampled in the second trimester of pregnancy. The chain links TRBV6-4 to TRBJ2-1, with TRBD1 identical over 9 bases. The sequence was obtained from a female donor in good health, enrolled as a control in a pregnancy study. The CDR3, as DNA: TGTGCCAGCAGTGACCCGACAGGGGGCTCCTACAATGAGCAGTTCTTC. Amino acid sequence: CASSDPTGGSYNEQFF.